This T cell receptor beta chain was captured by sequencing in a study of T cell repertoires in cytomegalovirus infection. About the study: The public TCR beta signatures pointed to both CMV infection and matching HLA type.

MiXCR was run by TCRdb on the reads, yielding one entry per CDR3 protein. The sample shows around 710,000 distinct CDR3 sequences, just under 30% of them seen only once. This clonotype was recorded many times. Antigen unknown. Study-wide results and limits: The ex vivo response showed dominance by HLA-C-restricted CMV-specific TCR beta clonotypes.

The sample in question was cultured CD8+ T cells from PBMCs, obtained from culture after CMV antigen stimulation. The sequence was collected from a human donor in good health (CMV status not recorded). Some clones in this sample may be carry-over from other donors' samples.

The CDR3 spells CATTNRGVTGELFF. The CDR3 DNA is TGTGCCACCACCAACAGGGGCGTTACCGGGGAGCTGTTTTTT. This chain connects TRBV10-3 to TRBJ2-2, with 7 bases that match TRBD1. Germline trimming cut 10 bases from V and 5 bases from J; bases unmatched to any gene: 10. CDR1 is ENHRY and CDR2 is SYGVKD in the germline V gene. The CDR3 loop spans 14 amino acids.